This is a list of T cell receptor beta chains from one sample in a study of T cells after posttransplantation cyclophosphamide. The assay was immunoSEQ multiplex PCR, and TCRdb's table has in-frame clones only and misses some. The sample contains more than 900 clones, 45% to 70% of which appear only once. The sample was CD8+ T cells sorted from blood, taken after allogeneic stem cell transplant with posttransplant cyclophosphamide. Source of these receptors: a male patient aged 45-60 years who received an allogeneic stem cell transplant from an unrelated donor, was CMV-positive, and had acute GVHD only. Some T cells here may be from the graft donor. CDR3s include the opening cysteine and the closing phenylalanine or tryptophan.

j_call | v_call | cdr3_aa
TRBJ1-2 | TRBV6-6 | CASSSDSYGYTF
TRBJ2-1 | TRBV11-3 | CASRARSYNEQFF